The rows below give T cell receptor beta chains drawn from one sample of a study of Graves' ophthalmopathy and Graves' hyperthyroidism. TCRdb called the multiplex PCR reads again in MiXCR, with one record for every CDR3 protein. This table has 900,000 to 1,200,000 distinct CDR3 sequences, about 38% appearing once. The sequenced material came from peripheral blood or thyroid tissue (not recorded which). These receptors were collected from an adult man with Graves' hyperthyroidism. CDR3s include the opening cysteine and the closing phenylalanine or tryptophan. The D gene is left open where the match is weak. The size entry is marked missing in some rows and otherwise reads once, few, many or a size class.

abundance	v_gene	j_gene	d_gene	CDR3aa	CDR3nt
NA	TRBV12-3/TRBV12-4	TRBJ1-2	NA	CASTLGLTGRYGYTF	TGTGCCAGCACCCTGGGTTTGACAGGTCGCTATGGCTACACCTTC
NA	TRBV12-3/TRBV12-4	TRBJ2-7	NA	CASSQVGRGAYEQYF	TGTGCCAGCAGCCAAGTAGGCAGGGGGGCCTACGAGCAGTACTTC
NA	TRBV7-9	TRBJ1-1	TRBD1	CASSQDGTGVSNTEAFF	TGCGCCAGCAGCCAAGACGGGACAGGGGTGTCGAACACTGAAGCTTTCTTT
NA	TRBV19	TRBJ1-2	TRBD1	CASRSTQGANYGYTF	TGTGCCAGCAGATCCACTCAGGGGGCTAACTATGGCTACACCTTC
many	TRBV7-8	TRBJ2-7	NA	CASRQPWGSYEQYF	TGTGCCAGCAGGCAACCATGGGGTAGCTACGAGCAGTACTTC
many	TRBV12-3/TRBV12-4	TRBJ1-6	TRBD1	CASSPDRAVSPLHF	TGTGCCAGCAGTCCGGACAGGGCTGTGTCACCCCTCCACTTT
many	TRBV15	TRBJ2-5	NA	CATSREGGQETQYF	TGTGCCACCAGCAGAGAGGGCGGTCAAGAGACCCAGTACTTC
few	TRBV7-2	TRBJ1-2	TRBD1	CASSPGTGGGGYTF	TGTGCCAGCAGCCCCGGTACAGGGGGCGGCGGCTACACCTTC
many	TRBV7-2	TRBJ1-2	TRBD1	CASSRTGEGGYTF	TGTGCCAGCAGCCGCACAGGGGAGGGTGGCTACACCTTC
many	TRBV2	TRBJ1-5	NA	CASSEIASNQPQHF	TGTGCCAGCAGTGAAATTGCAAGCAATCAGCCCCAGCATTTT
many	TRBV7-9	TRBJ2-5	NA	CASSPYGAGETQYF	TGTGCCAGCAGCCCCTATGGGGCGGGAGAGACCCAGTACTTC
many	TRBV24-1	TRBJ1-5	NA	CATSDRDRNQPQHF	TGTGCCACCAGTGATCGCGACAGGAATCAGCCCCAGCATTTT
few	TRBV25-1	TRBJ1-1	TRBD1	CASRDRAGTEAFF	TGTGCCAGCAGGGACAGGGCTGGGACTGAAGCTTTCTTT
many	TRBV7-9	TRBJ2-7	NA	CASSRGRSYEQYF	TGTGCCAGCAGCAGAGGGAGATCCTACGAGCAGTACTTC
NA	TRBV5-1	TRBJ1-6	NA	CASSNTGFPPSLHF	TGTGCCAGCAGCAACACAGGGTTCCCTCCGTCCCTCCACTTT
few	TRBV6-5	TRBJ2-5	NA	CASSLVGKGGETQYF	TGTGCCAGCAGCTTAGTTGGCAAGGGGGGAGAGACCCAGTACTTC
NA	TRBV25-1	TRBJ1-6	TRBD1	CASSPLGTGARTLHF	TGTGCCAGCAGTCCCCTAGGGACAGGGGCCCGGACCCTCCACTTT
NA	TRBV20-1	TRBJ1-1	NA	CSERRYRRTLPTEAFF	TGCAGTGAGAGGCGGTATAGGAGAACTCTCCCCACTGAAGCTTTCTTT
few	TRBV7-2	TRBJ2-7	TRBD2	CASSLMLAGGNEQYF	TGTGCCAGCAGCTTAATGTTAGCGGGAGGGAACGAGCAGTACTTC
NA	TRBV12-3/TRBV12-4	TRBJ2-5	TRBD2	CASSLVLAGGPPVPGETQYF	TGTGCCAGCAGTTTGGTTCTAGCGGGAGGACCACCGGTCCCGGGGGAGACCCAGTACTTC
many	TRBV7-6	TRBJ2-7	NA	CASSKSLGSYEQYF	TGTGCCAGCAGCAAAAGCCTTGGGAGCTACGAGCAGTACTTC
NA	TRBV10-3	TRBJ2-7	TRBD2	CAINGNRTSGEQYF	TGTGCCATCAACGGTAACAGGACTAGCGGGGAGCAGTACTTC
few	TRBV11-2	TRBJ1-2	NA	CASSSRTNYGYTF	TGTGCCAGCAGCAGCAGGACAAACTATGGCTACACCTTC
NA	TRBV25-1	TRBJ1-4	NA	CASSFFPGATNEKLFF	TGTGCCAGCAGTTTTTTTCCGGGGGCAACTAATGAAAAACTGTTTTTT
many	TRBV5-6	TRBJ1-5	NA	CASSLRGPNNQPQHF	TGTGCCAGCAGCTTGAGGGGACCGAACAATCAGCCCCAGCATTTT
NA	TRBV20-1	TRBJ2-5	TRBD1	CSAPGTALGTQYF	TGCAGTGCTCCGGGGACAGCGCTAGGGACCCAGTACTTC
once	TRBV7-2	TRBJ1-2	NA	CASSLAGQFGGIGYTF	TGTGCCAGCAGCTTAGCGGGACAATTCGGTGGGATCGGCTACACCTTC
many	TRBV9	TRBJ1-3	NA	CASSVGRVLTGNTIYF	TGTGCCAGCAGCGTAGGTAGGGTACTAACGGGAAACACCATATATTTT
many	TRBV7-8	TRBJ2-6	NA	CASSLAGGANVLTF	TGTGCCAGCAGCTTAGCCGGTGGGGCCAACGTCCTGACTTTC
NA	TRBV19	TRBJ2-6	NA	CASSTNSGANVLTF	TGTGCCAGTAGTACCAACTCTGGGGCCAACGTCCTGACTTTC